These 30 T cell receptor beta chains share one sample of origin, sequenced in a study of T-cell reconstitution after alpha-beta-depleted transplantation in children. During its preparation, the TCRbeta library received unique molecular identifiers. MiXCR, run by TCRdb on the PCR reads, gives a single entry per CDR3 protein. The repertoire includes just over 200,000 distinct CDR3 sequences, about 8.2% of them detected once, and approximately 34% sits in the top ten. The sample was PBMCs, mostly from graft donor cells, taken 360 days after TCRalphabeta/CD19-depleted stem cell transplant. Receptors originate from a male patient between 2 and 10 years old who had a stem cell transplant for acute myeloid leukemia, so the T cells may come from the graft donor.

This clonotype was seen ten or more times. This chain connects TRBV9 to TRBJ2-7, with 10 nucleotides matching TRBD2. There are 18 residues in the CDR3. With 5 bases clipped from V and 0 bases from J, the junction kept 14 bases outside the gene matches. Germline V gene data show CDR1 as SGDLS and CDR2 as YYNGEE. The CDR3 DNA is TGTGCCAGCAGTCCGACGGGGGGTCTAGCGGGAGCCTCCTACGAGCAGTACTTC. Translation gives CASSPTGGLAGASYEQYF.

In this sample, this clonotype turned up a few times. The chain employs TRBV6-5 and TRBJ2-3, with 10 nucleotides matching TRBD2. Germline CDR1 is MNHEY and CDR2 is SVGAGI. V gave up 2 bases and J gave up 6 bases; unmatched junction bases: 8. The CDR3 length is 16 residues. The CDR3, as DNA: TGTGCCAGCAGTTACGCTTCTAGCGGGAGAGTGGATACGCAGTATTTT. Translation: CASSYASSGRVDTQYF.

This clonotype was detected only a few times. The gene calls are TRBV29-1 and TRBJ1-4; D gene uncertain. The CDR3 has 12 residues. The V end lost 7 bases, the J end lost 6 bases, and 12 bases lay between the germline ends. In germline, CDR1 is SQVTM, CDR2 ANQGSEA. The CDR3 sequence is CSGLSGDEKLFF. The CDR3 DNA reads as TGCAGCGGACTCTCTGGGGATGAAAAACTGTTTTTT.

The chain links TRBV18 to TRBJ2-1; no reliable D call. Germline CDR1 and CDR2: KGHSH and LQKENI. This CDR3 spans 14 amino acids. Trimming cost V 6 bases and J 0 bases, with 9 bases left between them. Here the CDR3 reads CASSRHHSYNEQFF. The CDR3 DNA reads as TGTGCCAGCTCCCGACACCACTCCTACAATGAGCAGTTCTTC.

This clonotype was picked up many times. The chain couples TRBV6-5 to TRBJ2-1; unclear D gene. V was cut by 0 bases and J by 4 bases, with 4 bases left in between. The CDR3 contains 13 residues. The germline gives CDR1 MNHEY, CDR2 SVGAGI. The CDR3 is CASSYSGYNEQFF. DNA for the CDR3: TGTGCCAGCAGTTACTCCGGGTACAATGAGCAGTTCTTC.

The chain links TRBV20-1 to TRBJ2-5; no firm D call. V lost 0 bases to trimming and J lost 1 base, with 15 bases between them. CDR1 and CDR2 (germline): DFQATT, SNEGSKA (reference sequence). This CDR3 is built from 16 residues. The CDR3 here is CSARDPDRITQETQYF. CDR3 nucleotides: TGCAGTGCTAGAGATCCCGATAGGATAACCCAAGAGACCCAGTACTTC.

A note on this clonotype: An end of the junction does not agree with germline; a read error may underlie this. The chain has TRBV20-1 and TRBJ2-1; D is undetermined. The germline V gene encodes CDR1 DFQATT and CDR2 SNEGSKA (reference sequence). The CDR3 loop spans 15 amino acids. The CDR3 spells CCARDGRIGYNEQFF. The CDR3 DNA follows: TGCTGTGCTAGAGATGGACGGATTGGGTACAATGAGCAGTTCTTC.

V and J are TRBV9 and TRBJ2-4; D may be TRBD1 (6 bases). Germline V gives CDR1 SGDLS, CDR2 YYNGEE. V was cut by 3 bases and J by 7 bases, with 8 bases left in between. This CDR3 comprises 12 residues. The CDR3 loop reads CASSAGENIQYF. Written as DNA, the CDR3 is TGTGCCAGCAGCGCAGGGGAGAACATTCAGTACTTC. Filled out from reference TRBV9 and TRBJ2-4, the complete variable domain reads DSGVTQTPKHLITATGQRVTLRCSPRSGDLSVYWYQQSLDQGLQFLIQYYNGEERAKGNILERFSAQQFPDLHSELNLSSLELGDSALYFCASSAGENIQYFGAGTRLSVL.

This clonotype was seen at least ten times. The V call is TRBV9, the J call TRBJ2-5; 7 bases fit TRBD2. The CDR3 has 15 amino acids. V was clipped by 0 bases and J by 2 bases; unmatched bases: 4. Germline CDR1 and CDR2: SGDLS and YYNGEE. CDR3 sequence (DNA): TGTGCCAGCAGCGTAGTTGCGGGAGAACAAGAGACCCAGTACTTC. Its protein is CASSVVAGEQETQYF.

This clonotype was detected a few times. This chain uses TRBV12-3 or TRBV12-4 with TRBJ2-3, with TRBD2 identical over 8 bases. V was clipped by 5 bases and J by 2 bases; unmatched bases: 3. The CDR3 sequence is 14 residues long. The DNA of the CDR3 is TGTGCCAGCAGTCGGGGGGGATACACAGATACGCAGTATTTT. Translation gives CASSRGGYTDTQYF.

This clonotype was found many times. This sequence joins TRBV27 and TRBJ1-2, with 7 nucleotides matching TRBD1. Germline V gene sequence: CDR1 MNHEY, CDR2 SMNVEV (reference sequence). V dropped 3 bases and J dropped 6; count of bases not matched to a gene: 1. This CDR3 region has 12 residues. CDR3 residues: CASSFRGHGYTF. DNA for the CDR3: TGTGCCAGCAGTTTTAGGGGGCATGGCTACACCTTC.

This clonotype occurred many times. The CDR3 coding sequence is TGTGCCAGCAGCTTGCGGCAGGAAGCTAACTATGGCTACACCTTC. Its protein is CASSLRQEANYGYTF. The chain employs TRBV5-5 and TRBJ1-2; D unresolved. Deletions cut 1 base from V and 0 bases from J, with 10 bases between. The CDR3 spans 15 residues. Germline values: CDR1 SGHKS, CDR2 YYEKEE (reference sequence).

This clonotype appeared many times. V usage is TRBV18 and J usage is TRBJ1-3; D is perhaps TRBD1 (6 bases). The V gene's germline CDR1 is KGHSH and CDR2 LQKENI. The V gene lost 6 bases and the J gene lost 0 bases, with 15 bases spanning the gap. The CDR3 length is 16 residues. CDR3 coding DNA: TGTGCCAGCTCTTCCCAGGACAGAATCTCTGGAAACACCATATATTTT. Its protein product is CASSSQDRISGNTIYF. Full variable domain (missing parts from reference TRBV18 and TRBJ1-3): NAGVMQNPRHLVRRRGQEARLRCSPMKGHSHVYWYRQLPEEGLKFMVYLQKENIIDESGMPKERFSAEFPKEGPSILRIQQVVRGDSAAYFCASSSQDRISGNTIYFGEGSWLTVV.

This clonotype was detected ten times or more. The rearrangement joins TRBV28 to TRBJ1-1; weak D call: TRBD1 (5 bases). The CDR3 has 13 amino acids. Germline loops: CDR1 MDHEN, CDR2 SYDVKM. Deletions cut 4 bases from V and 7 bases from J, with 13 bases between. The CDR3 DNA reads TGTGCCAGCAGTTACCCAGGGCACAATGAAGCTTTCTTT. As protein: CASSYPGHNEAFF.

This clonotype was detected ten times or more. This chain connects TRBV20-1 to TRBJ2-7; 12 bases fit TRBD1. Unmatched junction bases numbered 5, after V lost 3 bases and J lost 5 bases. The CDR3 runs to 14 residues. Germline V gives CDR1 DFQATT, CDR2 SNEGSKA (reference sequence). The CDR3 reads CSARGTGGFDEQYF. CDR3 DNA: TGCAGTGCTAGGGGGACAGGGGGCTTCGACGAGCAGTACTTC.

V is TRBV10-1 and J is TRBJ2-5; D remains unclear. The CDR3 totals 13 residues. Trimming removed 3 bases at V and 4 bases at J, with 9 bases between. CDR1 is WNHNN, CDR2 SYGVQD, per germline (reference sequence). CDR3 residues: CASSESPGETQYF. CDR3 DNA sequence: TGCGCCAGCAGTGAAAGTCCCGGAGAGACCCAGTACTTC.

The rearrangement links TRBV7-6 to TRBJ2-1; weak D call: TRBD2 (7 bases). This CDR3 is 16 amino acids long. Germline CDR1 reads SGHVS; CDR2 reads FNYEAQ. Trimming took off 0 bases at V and 5 bases at J, with 14 bases between the two ends. CDR3: CASSLAFWEGDNEQFF. The CDR3 nucleotides read TGTGCCAGCAGCTTAGCTTTCTGGGAGGGGGACAATGAGCAGTTCTTC. Full variable domain (missing parts from reference TRBV7-6 and TRBJ2-1): GAGVSQSPRYKVTKRGQDVALRCDPISGHVSLYWYRQALGQGPEFLTYFNYEAQQDKSGLPNDRFSAERPEGSISTLTIQRTEQRDSAMYRCASSLAFWEGDNEQFFGPGTRLTVL.

The sample holds a few counts of this clonotype. J is TRBJ2-1 and V is TRBV11-2; tentatively, D is TRBD1 (5 bases). In germline, CDR1 is SGHAT, CDR2 FQNNGV. V lost 4 bases, J lost 1 base, and 14 bases lay in between. This CDR3 comprises 16 residues. The CDR3 nucleotides read TGTGCCAGCAGCTCCCCCGCTGGACAATCCTACAATGAGCAGTTCTTC. Its translation is CASSSPAGQSYNEQFF. The variable domain in full, with the rest retrieved from reference TRBV11-2 and TRBJ2-1, is EAGVAQSPRYKIIEKRQSVAFWCNPISGHATLYWYQQILGQGPKLLIQFQNNGVVDDSQLPKDRFSAERLKGVDSTLKIQPAKLEDSAVYLCASSSPAGQSYNEQFFGPGTRLTVL.

This clonotype has a handful of counts. This chain connects TRBV5-1 to TRBJ2-1; TRBD2 might be the D (6 bases). CDR1 and CDR2 (germline): SGHRS, YFSETQ. CDR3 length: 14 residues. The V gene lost 4 bases and the J gene lost 8 bases, with 16 bases spanning the gap. CDR3 in DNA: TGCGCCAGCAGCCCAAGTTGGCCGGGGGATGAGCAGTTCTTC. Its translation is CASSPSWPGDEQFF. The entire variable domain, with the rest obtained from reference TRBV5-1 and TRBJ2-1, is as follows: KAGVTQTPRYLIKTRGQQVTLSCSPISGHRSVSWYQQTPGQGLQFLFEYFSETQRNKGNFPGRFSGRQFSNSRSEMNVSTLELGDSALYLCASSPSWPGDEQFFGPGTRLTVL.

CDR3 DNA sequence: TGCAGTGCTACGGGACAGGCAATCTACGAGCAGTACTTC. Encoded protein: CSATGQAIYEQYF. The V gene is TRBV20-1, the J gene TRBJ2-7; 8 bases agree with TRBD1. Germline CDR1 and CDR2: DFQATT and SNEGSKA (reference sequence). J was trimmed by 3 bases and V by 4 bases; bases with no gene match: 5. The CDR3 is made up of 13 amino acids.

This chain connects TRBV5-1 to TRBJ2-7, with D tentatively TRBD1 or TRBD2 (6 bases each). The CDR3 sequence is 16 residues long. The germline CDR1 and CDR2 sequences are SGHRS and YFSETQ. The V gene lost 2 bases and the J gene lost 5 bases, with 20 bases spanning the gap. CDR3 in amino acids: CASSFRSRSGAHEQYF. The CDR3 DNA reads as TGCGCCAGCAGCTTTAGGTCGCGCTCGGGGGCCCACGAGCAGTACTTC.

The chain is built from TRBV20-1 and TRBJ2-7; 10 bases are a match to TRBD2. This CDR3 region has 12 residues. J lost 7 bases, V lost 2 bases, and 2 bases had no gene match. The germline CDR1 and CDR2 sequences are DFQATT and SNEGSKA (reference sequence). The CDR3 nucleotides read TGCAGTGCTAGACCGGGACTAGCGGAGCAGTACTTC. Its protein product is CSARPGLAEQYF.

This clonotype was seen a few times. J is TRBJ2-1 and V is TRBV12-3 or TRBV12-4; TRBD1 matches 8 bases. Trimming took 7 bases from V and 5 from J; bases not matched to a gene: 7. The CDR3 has 14 residues. Here the CDR3 DNA reads TGTGCCAGCACCAAAGGGGACAGGAACAATGAGCAGTTCTTC. This translates into CASTKGDRNNEQFF.

The sample holds a few counts of this clonotype. CDR3 bases: TGTGCCAGCGGCGGGAGGGCAATCGGTGAGCAGTTCTTC. This codes for CASGGRAIGEQFF. The chain employs TRBV7-9 and TRBJ2-1, with 9 bases lining up with TRBD2. The CDR3 extends over 13 amino acids. Losses at the gene ends were 8 bases for V and 9 bases for J; bases not matched to a gene: 8. From germline, CDR1 is SEHNR and CDR2 FQNEAQ (reference sequence).

This chain links TRBV12-3 or TRBV12-4 with TRBJ2-2; 12 bases are shared with TRBD1. After removal of 7 bases from V and 5 bases from J, the junction contained 11 bases not matched to a gene. This CDR3 region has 17 residues. CDR3 sequence reads: CASTLTRDRGRTGELFF. DNA of the CDR3: TGTGCCAGCACCCTCACCCGGGACAGGGGGCGTACCGGGGAGCTGTTTTTT.

CDR3 sequence (DNA): TGTGCCAGCAGCTGGACCCTTTGGGAGGGCAGACCAGCTAGCACAGATACGCAGTATTTT. It is translated as CASSWTLWEGRPASTDTQYF. V is TRBV5-6 and J is TRBJ2-3; 7 bases align to TRBD2. Germline V gene lookup returns CDR1 SGHDT and CDR2 YYEEEE. The CDR3 has 20 residues. J was trimmed by 0 bases and V by 3 bases; bases with no gene match: 19.

The rearrangement uses TRBV29-1 and TRBJ2-1; TRBD1 matches at 8 bases. V dropped 5 bases and J dropped 3; count of bases not matched to a gene: 0. Germline V CDR1 and CDR2: SQVTM, ANQGSEA. This CDR3 has 12 amino acids. The CDR3 protein is CSVTGGYNEQFF. Here the CDR3 DNA reads TGCAGCGTTACAGGGGGCTACAATGAGCAGTTCTTC.

The DNA of the CDR3 is TGTGCCAGCAGCCAATCCCAGACCCTACTTTCAGATACGCAGTATTTT. Protein sequence: CASSQSQTLLSDTQYF. V and J are TRBV16 and TRBJ2-3; D unresolved. The CDR3 loop spans 16 amino acids. Germline CDR1 is KGHSY and CDR2 is FQNENV. V lost 0 bases and J 4 bases, leaving 14 bases between the germline ends.

Only a few counts were recorded for this clonotype. The rearrangement joins TRBV12-3 or TRBV12-4 to TRBJ1-5, with D perhaps TRBD1 (5 bases). Trimming took 5 bases from V and 2 from J, leaving 22 bases between them. The CDR3 is 18 residues long. CDR3 DNA sequence: TGTGCCAGCAGTCGCCAAATCGGCAGCGAAGGGGGCAATCAGCCCCAGCATTTT. Translating it yields CASSRQIGSEGGNQPQHF.

In nucleotides, the CDR3 is TGTGCCAGCAGCTTACGGGGGGGACAGGGTAATGAGCAGTTCTTC. Encoded protein: CASSLRGGQGNEQFF. The rearrangement joins TRBV7-9 to TRBJ2-1; perhaps TRBD1 as D (9 bases). Germline CDR1 reads SEHNR; CDR2 reads FQNEAQ (reference sequence). Deletions cut 2 bases from V and 7 bases from J, with 15 bases between. This CDR3 is 15 amino acids long.